The rows below give T cell receptor beta chains drawn from one sample of a study of CD8 T cells in Susac syndrome. TCRdb reprocessed the immunoSEQ multiplex PCR reads with MiXCR, giving one entry per CDR3 protein. This sample has roughly 200,000 distinct CDR3 sequences; 94% occur once, and the top ten carry approximately 0.11%. Sequencing was done on a sample of CD4+ T cells from PBMCs. Receptor source: a human donor with Susac syndrome. Each CDR3 is given with its conserved first and last residue. A D gene is named only where the DNA matches it firmly. Where a row states a size, it is once, few, many or the class of an expanded clone; other rows omit it.

d_call	v_call	clone_size	j_call	cdr3_nt	cdr3_aa
TRBD1	TRBV15	.	TRBJ1-5	TGTGCCACCAGCAGAGGAAAGGACAGGAGCAATCAGCCCCAGCATTTT	CATSRGKDRSNQPQHF
TRBD2	TRBV29-1	.	TRBJ2-7	TGCAGCTACTCCCAGCGGCGGGGGGCCTCCTACGAGCAGTACTTC	CSYSQRRGASYEQYF
TRBD1	TRBV29-1	.	TRBJ2-2	TGCAGCGTTAGGCAGGGGGCCATCGGGGAGCTGTTTTTT	CSVRQGAIGELFF
.	TRBV2	once	TRBJ2-5	TGTGCCAGCACCGCGGGGGCCCGGGAGACCCAGTACTTC	CASTAGARETQYF
.	TRBV18	.	TRBJ1-5	TGTGCCAGCTCACCAGACAGTTACGCGCGGTCGCCCCAGCATTTT	CASSPDSYARSPQHF
.	TRBV7-7	.	TRBJ2-3	TGTGCTAGCAGCCCTCGCAGGGGACGGGTTTATACGCAGTATTTT	CASSPRRGRVYTQYF
.	TRBV12-3/TRBV12-4	.	TRBJ2-4	TGTGCCAGCAGTTTAGCGCGGACGGTTGGAGGGTTGAACATTCAGTACTTC	CASSLARTVGGLNIQYF
TRBD2	TRBV5-4	.	TRBJ2-1	TGTGCCAGCAGCGGGACTAGCGGGGGACCCAATGAGCAGTTCTTC	CASSGTSGGPNEQFF
TRBD2	TRBV6-2/TRBV6-3	.	TRBJ2-3	TGTGCCAGCAGTGCCCAACTAGCGGGGGCAGATACGCAGTATTTT	CASSAQLAGADTQYF
TRBD1	TRBV12-3/TRBV12-4	.	TRBJ1-1	TGTGCCAGTCTAACCGGGACAGGGAACACTGAAGCTTTCTTT	CASLTGTGNTEAFF
TRBD2	TRBV20-1	.	TRBJ2-5	TGCAGTGCTAGAGATCCTAGCGGGACGGGGGCCCAGTACTTC	CSARDPSGTGAQYF
.	TRBV12-3/TRBV12-4	once	TRBJ1-1	TGTGCCAGCAGTCCGGGCCTTATGAACACTGAAGCTTTCTTT	CASSPGLMNTEAFF
TRBD1	TRBV18	.	TRBJ2-5	TGTGCCAGCTCAGATAACAGGGGGCAAGGAGAGACCCAGTACTTC	CASSDNRGQGETQYF
TRBD1	TRBV7-2	.	TRBJ1-4	TGTGCCAGCAACTCGGGACAGGGAGAGGAAAAACTGTTTTTT	CASNSGQGEEKLFF
.	TRBV5-1	few	TRBJ1-5	TGCGCCAGCAGCCCACAACCCGGGACGCAGCCCCAGCATTTT	CASSPQPGTQPQHF
.	TRBV24-1	.	TRBJ1-2	TGTGCCACCAGTGGCAGGGAAGGCTATGGCTACACCTTC	CATSGREGYGYTF
.	TRBV11-2	few	TRBJ2-6	TGTGCCAGCAGCCCTCAGGTGTCTGGGGCCAACGTCCTGACTTTC	CASSPQVSGANVLTF
TRBD2	TRBV11-2	.	TRBJ2-1	TGTGCCAGCAGCTCTGGTAGCGGGGCGACTAATGAGCAGTTCTTC	CASSSGSGATNEQFF
.	TRBV5-4	once	TRBJ1-2	TGTGCCAGCAGCTTCGGCTGGCAGAACTATGGCTACACCTTC	CASSFGWQNYGYTF
TRBD1	TRBV5-4	.	TRBJ1-2	TGTGCCAGCAGCGCACAGGGGGACTATGGCTACACCTTC	CASSAQGDYGYTF
.	TRBV6-5	.	TRBJ1-5	TGTGCCAGCAAACCCGGGGGCTATCAGCCCCAGCATTTT	CASKPGGYQPQHF
.	TRBV2	.	TRBJ2-7	TGTGCCAGCGACGCCGCCTACGAGCAGTACTTC	CASDAAYEQYF
TRBD1	TRBV19	.	TRBJ1-1	TGTGCCAGTAGCGGGGGTGGTCCGGGACAGGGGGTTCAGTGGACTGAAGCTTTCTTT	CASSGGGPGQGVQWTEAFF
TRBD1	TRBV12-3/TRBV12-4	.	TRBJ1-2	TGTGCCAGCAGACCCTCGACAGGGGAGGATGGCTACACCTTC	CASRPSTGEDGYTF
.	TRBV4-1	.	TRBJ1-2	TGCGCCAGCAGCCACTCCGGGACATTCTATGGCTACACCTTC	CASSHSGTFYGYTF
.	TRBV5-1	.	TRBJ2-4	TGCGCCAGCAGTCTTGAGACTGACATTCAGTACTTC	CASSLETDIQYF
TRBD2	TRBV3-1	.	TRBJ2-1	TGTGCCAGCAGCCAAGATTGGCTAGCGGGGTTGGGAAATGAGCAGTTCTTC	CASSQDWLAGLGNEQFF